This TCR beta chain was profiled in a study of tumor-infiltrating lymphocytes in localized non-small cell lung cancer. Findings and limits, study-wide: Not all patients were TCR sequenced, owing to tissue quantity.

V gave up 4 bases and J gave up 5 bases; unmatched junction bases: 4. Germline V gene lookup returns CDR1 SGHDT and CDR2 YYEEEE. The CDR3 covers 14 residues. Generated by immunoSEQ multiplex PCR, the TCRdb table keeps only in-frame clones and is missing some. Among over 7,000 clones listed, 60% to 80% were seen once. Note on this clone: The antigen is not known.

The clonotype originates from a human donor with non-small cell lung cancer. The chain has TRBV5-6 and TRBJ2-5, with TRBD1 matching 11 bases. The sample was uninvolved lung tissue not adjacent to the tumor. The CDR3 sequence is CASSRTGGRETQYF. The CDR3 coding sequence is TGTGCCAGCAGCCGGACAGGGGGCAGGGAGACCCAGTACTTC.